Presented here are 10 T cell receptor beta chains from one specimen sequenced in a study of T cells after yellow fever vaccination (dated by TCRdb to about 2019). The library relied on 5' RACE. For sequencing, an Illumina NovaSeq 6000 was employed. The public reads were reanalyzed by TCRdb: fastp trimming at Q25, MiXCR alignment, in-frame beta chains only. Rows merge per CDR3 protein into single entries with the most common DNA and genes. This sample lists 150,000 to 200,000 distinct CDR3 sequences; 9.5% to 12% were detected once. The ten largest clonotypes hold 35% to 45% of the sample. In light of the paper, this sample's treatment or condition label describes: live attenuated yellow fever vaccine strain. Here the sequenced sample was CD8+ T cells sorted from PBMCs, taken 15 days after the yellow fever booster vaccination. Receptors were obtained from a man between 18 and 35 years old who received the YFV17D yellow fever vaccine.

A few counts support this clonotype. This sequence joins TRBV29-1 and TRBJ2-1, with no clear D. This CDR3 comprises 10 residues. Trimming took 7 bases from V and 5 from J, leaving 6 bases between them. The germline CDR1 and CDR2 sequences are SQVTM and ANQGSEA. CDR3 sequence: CSGQNNEQFF. In DNA form, the CDR3 reads TGCAGCGGGCAGAACAATGAGCAGTTCTTC.

This clonotype appeared a few times. The chain has TRBV5-6 and TRBJ2-5, with 11 bases lining up with TRBD1. This CDR3 is built from 15 residues. V shed 3 bases, J shed 6 bases, and the junction held 7 bases outside the gene matches. Germline V gene sequence: CDR1 SGHDT, CDR2 YYEEEE. The CDR3 coding sequence is TGTGCCAGCAGCTCGATTGGACAGGGGGCGAAGACCCAGTACTTC. Protein: CASSSIGQGAKTQYF.

This clonotype was seen a few times. The chain recombines TRBV9 with TRBJ1-2, with D perhaps TRBD1 (5 bases). CDR3 length equals 15 residues. Trimming took 4 bases from V and 0 from J, leaving 13 bases between them. Germline CDR1 reads SGDLS; CDR2 reads YYNGEE. In nucleotides, the CDR3 is TGTGCCAGCAGCCCTTGGACAAAATCTAACTATGGCTACACCTTC. Encoded protein: CASSPWTKSNYGYTF.

This clonotype was detected many times. This chain joins TRBV29-1 and TRBJ2-1, with D unresolved. Trimming stripped 7 bases from V and 6 bases from J, with 7 bases between. CDR3 length: 10 residues. The V gene's germline CDR1 is SQVTM and CDR2 ANQGSEA. DNA for the CDR3: TGCAGCGCCGATGCCAATGAGCAGTTCTTC. Translating it yields CSADANEQFF.

This clonotype occurred many times. The chain employs TRBV4-1 and TRBJ1-5, with D possibly TRBD1 on 5 matching bases. The germline V gene encodes CDR1 MGHRA and CDR2 YSYEKL. This CDR3 has 16 amino acids. With 1 base removed from V and 0 bases from J, the gap between germline ends came to 10 bases. The CDR3 region has the DNA TGCGCCAGCAGCCAAGTTTCCGGGGCTAGCAATCAGCCCCAGCATTTT. It encodes CASSQVSGASNQPQHF.

The chain is built from TRBV7-9 and TRBJ2-1; 10 bases line up with TRBD2. CDR1 and CDR2 from the germline V gene are SEHNR and FQNEAQ (reference sequence). CDR3 length: 16 amino acids. Trimming took 5 bases from V and 1 from J; bases not matched to a gene: 5. CDR3 residues: CASSALAGLSYNEQFF. The CDR3 nucleotides are TGTGCCAGCAGCGCACTAGCGGGGTTGTCCTACAATGAGCAGTTCTTC.

This clonotype was counted a few times. The chain joins TRBV4-1 to TRBJ1-4, with D perhaps TRBD1 (5 bases). CDR1 is MGHRA and CDR2 is YSYEKL in the germline V gene. CDR3 size: 15 residues. V lost 1 base to trimming and J lost 8 bases, with 14 bases between them. CDR3 bases: TGCGCCAGCAGCCAAGGAGCCAGGGAGGACGAAAAACTGTTTTTT. Translated, it gives CASSQGAREDEKLFF.

The V and J genes are TRBV9 and TRBJ2-3, with D hard to call. V was shortened by 5 bases and J by 0 bases, with 7 bases between the two germline ends. CDR1 SGDLS and CDR2 YYNGEE come from the germline V gene. The CDR3 spans 13 residues. In nucleotides, the CDR3 is TGTGCCAGCAGTGCCGCTAGCACAGATACGCAGTATTTT. It encodes CASSAASTDTQYF.

The CDR3 here is CASSVNRMNTEAFF. CDR3 nucleotides: TGTGCCAGCAGCGTGAACCGTATGAACACTGAAGCTTTCTTT. This chain uses TRBV7-6 with TRBJ1-1; D is unresolved. The CDR3 is 14 amino acids. Looked up from germline, CDR1 is SGHVS and CDR2 is FNYEAQ. Trimming shortened V by 5 bases and J by 0 bases, and 10 bases separated the two germline ends.

CDR3 in amino acids: CASSITGTGYVGELFF. The CDR3, as DNA: TGTGCCAGTAGTATAACGGGGACAGGGTACGTCGGGGAGCTGTTTTTT. V is TRBV19 and J is TRBJ2-2, with TRBD1 matching over 9 bases. Germline V gives CDR1 LNHDA, CDR2 SQIVND (reference sequence). The CDR3 loop spans 16 amino acids. Losses at the gene ends were 2 bases for V and 7 bases for J; bases not matched to a gene: 8.